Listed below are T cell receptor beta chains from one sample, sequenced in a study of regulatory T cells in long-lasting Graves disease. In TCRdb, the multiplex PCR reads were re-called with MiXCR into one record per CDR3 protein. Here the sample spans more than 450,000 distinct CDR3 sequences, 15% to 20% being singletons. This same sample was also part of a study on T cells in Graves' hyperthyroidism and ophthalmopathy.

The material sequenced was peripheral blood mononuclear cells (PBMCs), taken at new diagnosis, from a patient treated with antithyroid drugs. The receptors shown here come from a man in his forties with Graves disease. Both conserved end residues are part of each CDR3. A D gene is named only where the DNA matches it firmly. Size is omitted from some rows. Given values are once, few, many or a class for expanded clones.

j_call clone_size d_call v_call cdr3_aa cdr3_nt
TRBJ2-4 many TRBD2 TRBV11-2 CASSLATSGRGRAKNIQYF TGTGCCAGCAGCTTAGCGACTAGCGGGAGGGGGCGGGCCAAAAACATTCAGTACTTC
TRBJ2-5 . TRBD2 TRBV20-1 CSATGLEETQYF TGCAGTGCTACGGGACTAGAAGAGACCCAGTACTTC
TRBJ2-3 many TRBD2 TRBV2 CASSGDHTSGRTDTQYF TGTGCCAGCAGTGGGGACCACACTAGCGGGAGAACAGATACGCAGTATTTT
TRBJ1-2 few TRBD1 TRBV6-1 CASRKDREYDYTF TGTGCCAGCAGGAAGGACAGGGAATATGACTACACCTTC
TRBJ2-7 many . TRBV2 CASSDWDTGYEQYF TGTGCCAGCAGTGATTGGGACACCGGCTACGAGCAGTACTTC
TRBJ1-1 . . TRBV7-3 CASSLTPQENTEAFF TGTGCCAGCAGCTTAACGCCACAGGAGAACACTGAAGCTTTCTTT
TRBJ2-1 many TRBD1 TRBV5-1 CASTSRTGGSYNEQFF TGCGCCAGCACCTCCCGAACAGGGGGTTCCTACAATGAGCAGTTCTTC
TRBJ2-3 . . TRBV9 CASSTKWGDTQYF TGTGCCAGCAGCACGAAATGGGGGGATACGCAGTATTTT
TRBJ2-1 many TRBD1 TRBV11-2 CASSLFGQEYNEQFF TGTGCCAGCAGCTTATTCGGACAGGAGTACAATGAGCAGTTCTTC
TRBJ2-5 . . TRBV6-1 CASNTDPRETQYF TGTGCCAGCAATACGGACCCAAGAGAGACCCAGTACTTC
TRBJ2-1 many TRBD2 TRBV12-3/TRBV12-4 CASSPGLAGINEQFF TGTGCCAGCAGCCCTGGACTAGCGGGAATAAATGAGCAGTTCTTC
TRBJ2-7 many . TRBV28 CASSTAAYEQYF TGTGCCAGCAGTACGGCGGCCTACGAGCAGTACTTC
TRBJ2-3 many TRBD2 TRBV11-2 CASSLSGRGDTQYF TGTGCCAGCAGCCTCAGCGGGAGGGGAGATACGCAGTATTTT
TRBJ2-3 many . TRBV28 CATSAVPLSTDTQYF TGTGCCACCTCCGCAGTCCCACTTAGCACAGATACGCAGTATTTT
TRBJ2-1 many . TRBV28 CASTRGGRASNEQFF TGTGCCAGCACGCGAGGGGGGAGGGCTTCTAATGAGCAGTTCTTC
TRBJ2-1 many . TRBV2 CASIFDGVNEQFF TGTGCCAGCATCTTTGACGGGGTCAATGAGCAGTTCTTC
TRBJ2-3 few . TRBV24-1 CATSDPREGSSYTQYF TGTGCCACCAGTGATCCGCGTGAAGGGAGCTCATATACGCAGTATTTT
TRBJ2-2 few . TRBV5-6 CASSFIGTLTGELFF TGTGCCAGCAGCTTTATCGGGACTTTAACCGGGGAGCTGTTTTTT
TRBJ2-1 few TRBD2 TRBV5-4 CASRREGLAGYNEQFF TGTGCCAGCAGAAGAGAGGGACTAGCGGGATACAATGAGCAGTTCTTC
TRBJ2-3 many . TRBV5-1 CASSPGQGLTDTQYF TGCGCCAGCAGCCCGGGACAAGGACTCACAGATACGCAGTATTTT